Presented here are 16 T cell receptor beta chains from one specimen sequenced in a study of regulatory dendritic cells for organ transplantation (TCRdb year 2017). Library preparation used the immunoSEQ multiplex PCR assay. TCRdb obtained this table from immuneACCESS and retained in-frame rearrangements with V and J assigned. These tables miss some clones; where compared with another copy, unresolved V genes account for less than half of the shortfall, and the remainder is unexplained. Present in this sample are roughly 27,000 clones, 75% to 80% of which were seen just once. The top ten constitute about 2.4% of the sample. Specimen: memory CD4+ T cells from blood. This specimen's cell subset or site label, per the study, means: CD45RO+ memory T cells. These receptors all come from a human donor in good health.

This clone is labeled as medium-sized (0.01 to 0.1%). The chain couples TRBV28 to TRBJ1-4; 7 bases fit TRBD1. Germline V gene data show CDR1 as MDHEN and CDR2 as SYDVKM. The CDR3 runs 16 residues. V shed 4 bases and J 5 bases; nucleotides not matched to a gene: 10. Here the CDR3 reads CASSSTSPGQNEKLFF. The CDR3 nucleotides read TGTGCCAGCAGTTCCACCAGCCCGGGACAGAATGAAAAACTGTTTTTT.

This chain links TRBV27 with TRBJ2-5; the D gene is possibly TRBD1 (6 bases). V lost 6 bases to trimming and J lost 0 bases, with 14 bases between them. The CDR3 spans 15 residues. Germline assignment: CDR1 MNHEY and CDR2 SMNVEV (reference sequence). The CDR3 DNA reads TGTGCCAGCAGCCGGATAGGACAGAACCAAGAGACCCAGTACTTC. As protein: CASSRIGQNQETQYF.

V is TRBV7-3 and J is TRBJ2-7; TRBD2 matches 8 bases. The CDR3 contains 16 residues. The V gene end was trimmed by 8 bases and the J gene end by 0 bases; junction bases not matched to a gene: 12. The germline CDR1 and CDR2 sequences are SGHTA and FQGTGA. DNA of the CDR3: TGTGCCAGCCAACTCACGTGGCGGGGGGACTCCTACGAGCAGTACTTC. Its translation: CASQLTWRGDSYEQYF.

V gene TRBV9 combines with J gene TRBJ1-4, with a weak D call TRBD1 (5 bases). CDR1 and CDR2 (germline): SGDLS, YYNGEE. V dropped 8 bases and J dropped 0 bases, with 11 bases sitting between them. This CDR3 comprises 14 residues. The CDR3, as DNA: TGTGCCAGTGGAAGGGGCTCAACTAATGAAAAACTGTTTTTT. Its protein product is CASGRGSTNEKLFF.

The sample holds one count of this clone. The CDR3 loop is CASRGGLGRDEQFF. As DNA, the CDR3 is TGTGCCAGCAGGGGGGGACTAGGAAGAGATGAGCAGTTCTTC. This rearrangement joins TRBV2 to TRBJ2-1; 8 bases fit TRBD2. The CDR3 is 14 residues long. The trim removed 6 bases at V and 8 bases at J, leaving 9 bases unmatched. CDR1 and CDR2 from the germline V gene are SNHLY and FYNNEI. The complete variable domain, with remaining parts taken from reference TRBV2 and TRBJ2-1, reads EPEVTQTPSHQVTQMGQEVILRCVPISNHLYFYWYRQILGQKVEFLVSFYNNEISEKSEIFDDQFSVERPDGSNFTLKIRSTKLEDSAMYFCASRGGLGRDEQFFGPGTRLTVL.

The V call is TRBV2, the J call TRBJ2-7; D is unclear. Germline CDR1 and CDR2: SNHLY and FYNNEI. This CDR3 region has 14 residues. The V end lost 3 bases, the J end lost 4 bases, and 13 bases lay between the germline ends. The CDR3 is CASSEVSNHYEQYF. The CDR3 region has the DNA TGTGCCAGCAGTGAGGTTTCTAACCATTACGAGCAGTACTTC. The full variable domain, rest sourced from reference TRBV2 and TRBJ2-7, is EPEVTQTPSHQVTQMGQEVILRCVPISNHLYFYWYRQILGQKVEFLVSFYNNEISEKSEIFDDQFSVERPDGSNFTLKIRSTKLEDSAMYFCASSEVSNHYEQYFGPGTRLTVT.

This sequence joins TRBV10-1 and TRBJ2-3; no definite D call. The V and J ends lost 7 bases and 1 base respectively, with 15 bases between them. Germline V gene data show CDR1 as WNHNN and CDR2 as SYGVQD (reference sequence). The CDR3 contains 15 residues. DNA for the CDR3: TGCGCCAGCAAGGATCGGCTCACTGGCACAGATACGCAGTATTTT. It specifies CASKDRLTGTDTQYF.

The CDR3 sequence: CASSYSFIGTYEQYF. CDR3 DNA sequence: TGTGCCAGCAGTTACTCATTTATCGGAACCTACGAGCAGTACTTC. The genes are TRBV6-5 and TRBJ2-7; D call uncertain. This CDR3 is built from 15 residues. V lost 0 bases and J lost 2, with 11 bases in between. The germline V gene has CDR1 MNHEY and CDR2 SVGAGI.

J is TRBJ1-1 and V is TRBV6-6; D possibly corresponds to TRBD1 (6 bases). V lost 6 bases and J lost 3, with 17 bases in between. The germline V gene encodes CDR1 MNHNY and CDR2 SVGAGI (reference sequence). CDR3 length: 15 residues. CDR3 nucleotide sequence: TGTGCCAGCAGAGACACGGGGGGCGCGGACACTGAAGCTTTCTTT. Its protein is CASRDTGGADTEAFF.

This clone was seen a single time. The rearrangement links TRBV4-1 to TRBJ2-7; 10 positions match TRBD2. V lost 5 bases to trimming and J lost 4 bases; unmatched junction nucleotides: 11. This CDR3 is 16 amino acids long. The germline CDR1 and CDR2 sequences are MGHRA and YSYEKL. DNA for the CDR3: TGCGCCAGCAGCGGACCGTTAGCGGGAGGTCATTACGAGCAGTACTTC. This sequence encodes CASSGPLAGGHYEQYF.

This chain uses TRBV5-1 with TRBJ2-6, with no clear D. V lost 0 bases and J 3 bases, leaving 10 bases between the germline ends. CDR1 is SGHRS, CDR2 YFSETQ, per germline. The CDR3 totals 16 residues. CDR3 loop: CASSLGTIDGANVLTF. CDR3 bases: TGCGCCAGCAGCTTGGGGACGATTGATGGGGCCAACGTCCTGACTTTC.

The chain has TRBV19 and TRBJ1-5, with D possibly being TRBD1 (5 bases). Germline assignment: CDR1 LNHDA and CDR2 SQIVND (reference sequence). The germline V and J ends were trimmed by 2 bases and 9 bases, with 14 bases remaining between them. This CDR3 comprises 14 residues. The CDR3 region has the DNA TGTGCCAGTAGTATAACCGGGGGTCAGATGCCCCAGCATTTT. This sequence encodes CASSITGGQMPQHF.

This chain uses TRBV6-1 with TRBJ1-2; tentative D call: TRBD1 (6 bases). The V gene's germline CDR1 is MNHNS and CDR2 SASEGT. The CDR3 spans 13 residues. V dropped 6 bases and J dropped 3 bases, with 11 bases sitting between them. The CDR3 protein is CASRDHRDYGYTF. The CDR3 DNA follows: TGTGCCAGCAGAGACCACAGGGACTATGGCTACACCTTC.

The table lists this clone with a count of one. V usage is TRBV5-4 and J usage is TRBJ2-3; TRBD2 might be the D (6 bases). Germline assignment: CDR1 SGHNT and CDR2 YYREEE (reference sequence). Trimming removed 4 bases from V and 2 bases from J, with 11 bases in between. The CDR3 spans 14 residues. CDR3 amino acids: CASSLRGATDTQYF. Here the CDR3 DNA reads TGTGCCAGCAGCCTGCGGGGAGCCACAGATACGCAGTATTTT. The full variable domain, completed using reference TRBV5-4 and TRBJ2-3, is ETGVTQSPTHLIKTRGQQVTLRCSSQSGHNTVSWYQQALGQGPQFIFQYYREEENGRGNFPPRFSGLQFPNYSSELNVNALELDDSALYLCASSLRGATDTQYFGPGTRLTVL.

J is TRBJ2-2 and V is TRBV5-1; TRBD2 might be the D (5 bases). The germline gives CDR1 SGHRS, CDR2 YFSETQ. This CDR3 contains 13 residues. V was trimmed by 8 bases and J by 0 bases, leaving 8 bases between them. The CDR3 protein is CASRRPNTGELFF. The CDR3 bases are TGCGCCAGTCGGAGGCCGAACACCGGGGAGCTGTTTTTT.

V gene TRBV7-2 combines with J gene TRBJ1-6, with D perhaps TRBD1 (5 bases). Per the germline V gene, CDR1 is SGHTA and CDR2 is FQGNSA. The CDR3 is 15 amino acids. The germline V and J ends were trimmed by 3 bases and 6 bases, with 12 bases remaining between them. The CDR3 reads CASSFDPGGNSPLHF. CDR3 DNA sequence: TGTGCCAGCAGCTTTGATCCCGGGGGTAATTCACCCCTCCACTTT.